The 13 T cell receptor beta chains reported below all come from one sample, sequenced in a study of T cells in Graves' hyperthyroidism and ophthalmopathy. Amplified TCR beta CDR3 regions came from RNA transcripts. Researchers ran a first-round RT-PCR on the TCR CDR3 using the HTBI primer set. In TCRdb, the multiplex PCR reads were re-called with MiXCR into one record per CDR3 protein. The sample includes over 650,000 distinct CDR3 sequences, around 15% of them seen just once. Sequenced sample: blood. The receptors were gathered from a man younger than 35 with Graves' hyperthyroidism.

The rearrangement joins TRBV2 to TRBJ2-7; D may be TRBD2 (5 bases). The CDR3 runs to 14 residues. V shed 4 bases and J shed 4 bases, with 14 bases lying between them. Germline V lookup: CDR1 SNHLY, CDR2 FYNNEI. CDR3 amino acids: CASSAQMDSYEQYF. The CDR3 nucleotides read TGTGCCAGCAGTGCCCAGATGGACTCTTACGAGCAGTACTTC.

As for this clonotype: One end of the junction does not line up with germline, which may come from a read error. The chain has TRBV2 and TRBJ1-4; 8 bases are shared with TRBD1. CDR3 length: 15 residues. The germline V gene encodes CDR1 SNHLY and CDR2 FYNNEI. The CDR3 is CASSQSRGLGEKLFF. In nucleotides, the CDR3 is TGCGCCAGCAGCCAGTCCAGGGGGCTTGGGGAAAAACTGTTTTTT.

The V gene is TRBV29-1, the J gene TRBJ2-1, with D possibly matching TRBD1 (6 bases). The CDR3 is made up of 13 amino acids. The germline V gene has CDR1 SQVTM and CDR2 ANQGSEA. V lost 3 bases and J lost 11, with 17 bases in between. The CDR3 DNA reads as TGCAGCGTTGAGAGAGGGCAGGGGAATAAGCAGTTCTTC. Translation: CSVERGQGNKQFF.

This clonotype has at least ten counts. The chain recombines TRBV12-3 or TRBV12-4 with TRBJ2-1; 13 bases map to TRBD2. This CDR3 has 16 residues. The trim removed 3 bases at V and 7 bases at J, leaving 6 bases unmatched. The CDR3 protein is CASSFLLGLAGNEQFF. The CDR3 DNA reads as TGTGCCAGCAGTTTCCTTTTGGGACTAGCGGGGAATGAGCAGTTCTTC.

A few counts support this clonotype. One junction end does not reproduce the germline sequence, and a read error may be involved. The J gene is TRBJ1-2, the V gene TRBV11-2; 7 bases fit TRBD1. The CDR3 has 15 residues. Germline assignment: CDR1 SGHAT and CDR2 FQNNGV. The CDR3 spells CASSQLRGGGYGYTF. The DNA for the CDR3 is TGCGCCAGCAGCCAACTTCGAGGGGGCGGCTATGGCTACACCTTC.

The chain uses TRBV20-1 and TRBJ1-4; D might be TRBD1 (6 bases). The CDR3 totals 14 residues. Germline lookup yields CDR1 DFQATT and CDR2 SNEGSKA (reference sequence). V lost 6 bases and J lost 4, with 15 bases in between. CDR3 region: CSAIPGTNNEKLFF. CDR3 DNA sequence: TGCAGTGCCATTCCCGGGACAAATAATGAAAAACTGTTTTTT.

This clonotype was detected only a few times. The chain joins TRBV11-1 to TRBJ2-3; possibly TRBD1 for D (5 bases). The CDR3 covers 15 residues. Germline loops: CDR1 SGHAT, CDR2 FQDESV (reference sequence). Trimming took 3 bases from V and 6 from J, leaving 16 bases between them. CDR3 loop: CASSLTDGNGDTQYF. In DNA form, the CDR3 reads TGTGCCAGCAGCTTGACAGACGGAAATGGGGATACGCAGTATTTT.

The rearrangement links TRBV20-1 to TRBJ2-1; TRBD2 matches at 8 bases. Unmatched junction bases numbered 8, after V lost 0 bases and J lost 7 bases. The CDR3 covers 15 residues. Germline V gives CDR1 DFQATT, CDR2 SNEGSKA (reference sequence). CDR3 region: CSARDVGRARNEQFF. As DNA, the CDR3 is TGCAGTGCTAGAGATGTCGGGAGGGCCAGGAATGAGCAGTTCTTC.

This clonotype has at least ten counts. The rearrangement links TRBV27 to TRBJ2-7, with 9 positions matching TRBD1. V lost 4 bases to trimming and J lost 5 bases; unmatched junction nucleotides: 12. The length of the CDR3 is 16 residues. Looked up from germline, CDR1 is MNHEY and CDR2 is SMNVEV (reference sequence). The CDR3 coding sequence is TGTGCCAGCAGTTCCGGGACAGGGTCTTTATCTGACGAGCAGTACTTC. Translating it yields CASSSGTGSLSDEQYF.

This clonotype came up a few times. One base away lies a much larger clone, so this may be a sequencing read error. The chain carries TRBV11-1 and TRBJ2-1; 7 bases agree with TRBD2. CDR3 length: 13 residues. V lost 10 bases to trimming and J lost 1 base; unmatched junction nucleotides: 4. Per the germline V gene, CDR1 is SGHAT and CDR2 is FQDESV (reference sequence). The CDR3, as DNA: TGTGCCACCACTAGCGAGTCCTACAATGAGCAGTTCTTC. Protein product: CATTSESYNEQFF. Based on the CDR3 plus reference TRBV11-1 and TRBJ2-1, the full variable domain is EAEVAQSPRYKITEKSQAVAFWCDPISGHATLYWYRQILGQGPELLVQFQDESVVDDSQLPKDRFSAERLKGVDSTLKIQPAELGDSAMYLCATTSESYNEQFFGPGTRLTVL.

This clonotype was seen more than once but under ten times. V and J are TRBV28 and TRBJ1-4, with D possibly TRBD1 on 5 matching bases. Germline CDR1 is MDHEN and CDR2 is SYDVKM. The CDR3 covers 17 residues. Trimming cost V 7 bases and J 0 bases, with 18 bases left between them. CDR3 in DNA: TGTGCCAGCACCCGATCCCCGACAGTCACAACTAATGAAAAACTGTTTTTT. Amino acids: CASTRSPTVTTNEKLFF.

This clonotype was detected a few times. The chain joins TRBV20-1 to TRBJ2-1; D ambiguous. V lost 3 bases to trimming and J lost 3 bases, with 12 bases between them. In germline, CDR1 is DFQATT, CDR2 SNEGSKA (reference sequence). This CDR3 contains 14 residues. CDR3 sequence reads: CSASDSSFYNEQFF. CDR3 DNA: TGCAGTGCTAGCGACTCGAGCTTCTACAATGAGCAGTTCTTC.

The V gene is TRBV5-1, the J gene TRBJ1-1; D gene uncertain. The germline CDR1 and CDR2 sequences are SGHRS and YFSETQ. Trimming pared 7 bases from V and 1 base from J, leaving 11 bases between. This CDR3 comprises 13 residues. As DNA, the CDR3 is TGCGCCAGCGGCTCCTTGCAGAACACTGAAGCTTTCTTT. It is translated as CASGSLQNTEAFF.